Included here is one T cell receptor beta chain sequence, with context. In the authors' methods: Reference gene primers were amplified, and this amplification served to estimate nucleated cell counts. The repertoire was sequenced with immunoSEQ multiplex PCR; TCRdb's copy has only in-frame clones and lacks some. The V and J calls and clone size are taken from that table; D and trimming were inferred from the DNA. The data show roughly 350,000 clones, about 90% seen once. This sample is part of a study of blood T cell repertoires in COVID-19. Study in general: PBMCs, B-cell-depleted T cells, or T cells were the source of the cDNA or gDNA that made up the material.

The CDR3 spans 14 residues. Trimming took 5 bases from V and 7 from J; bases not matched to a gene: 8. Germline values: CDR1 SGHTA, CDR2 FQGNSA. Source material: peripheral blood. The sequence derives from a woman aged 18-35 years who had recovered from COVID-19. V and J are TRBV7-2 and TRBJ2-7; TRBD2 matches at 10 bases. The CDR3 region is CASSLASGSGEQYV. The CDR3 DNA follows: TGTGCCAGCAGCCTGGCTAGCGGGAGCGGTGAGCAGTACGTC.